The present entry profiles one T cell receptor beta chain with its context. Antigen: not known. These data originate in a study of shared clonotypes between healthy human individuals. Study-wide results and caveats: A small donor pool kept down the genetic and exposure-history diversity that was represented. Shared across a few donors were 5% to 6% of the naive CD4 clonotypes. In the sorted subsets, rarefaction showed sequencing was incomplete despite large depth.

This table comes from immunoSEQ multiplex PCR, and its TCRdb copy is limited to in-frame clones, with some not included. Of 600,000 to 750,000 clones detected, about 90% appear once; the ten largest clones hold 34%. Nashville, Tennessee was home to all donors, who were Caucasian adults. This CDR3 contains 15 residues. The ends were cut back, 5 bases at V and 5 bases at J, with 15 bases in the middle. Germline lookup yields CDR1 MNHEY and CDR2 SVGAGI. Sequencing input: memory CD8+ T cells from PBMCs. The subset is: CD45RO+ cells pooled with CCR7-negative TemRA cells. The source is a man aged 18 to 29 in good health. Some clones in this sample may be carry-over from other donors' samples. The J gene is TRBJ1-4, the V gene TRBV6-5; tentatively, D is TRBD1 (6 bases). CDR3 nucleotides: TGTGCCAGCAGTGTAACCCGGGACAAGAATGAAAAACTGTTTTTT. Residues: CASSVTRDKNEKLFF.